The 6 T cell receptor beta chains presented below share a single source sample, sequenced in a study of shared clonotypes between healthy human individuals. The table came from immunoSEQ multiplex PCR; TCRdb's copy has only in-frame clones and leaves some out. The data show 2 million to 2.5 million clones, roughly 93% seen once. The sequenced sample consisted of naive CD4+ T cells from PBMCs. Subset here: CD45RA+ positively selected. These receptors were collected from a young man in good health. Some clones in this sample may be carry-over from other donors' samples.

This chain joins TRBV15 and TRBJ1-4; no firm D call. Germline-derived CDR1 and CDR2 are LNHNV and YYDKDF (reference sequence). The ends were cut back, 0 bases at V and 6 bases at J, with 8 bases in the middle. CDR3 length: 14 residues. The CDR3 DNA reads TGTGCCACCAGCAGAGAAAGTGCCCATGAAAAACTGTTTTTT. It codes for CATSRESAHEKLFF. The whole variable domain, filled in from reference TRBV15 and TRBJ1-4, reads DAMVIQNPRYQVTQFGKPVTLSCSQTLNHNVMYWYQQKSSQAPKLLFHYYDKDFNNEADTPDNFQSRRPNTSFCFLDIRSPGLGDTAMYLCATSRESAHEKLFFGSGTQLSVL.

The rearrangement uses TRBV5-1 and TRBJ1-2; D possibly corresponds to TRBD1 (6 bases). From germline, CDR1 is SGHRS and CDR2 YFSETQ. Trimming stripped 4 bases from V and 1 base from J, with 17 bases between. This CDR3 comprises 16 residues. The CDR3 is CASSTFIGGGNYGYTF. The CDR3, as DNA: TGCGCCAGCAGCACCTTCATAGGGGGAGGTAACTATGGCTACACCTTC.

This chain connects TRBV7-9 to TRBJ2-5; D remains unclear. Trimming took off 3 bases at V and 1 base at J, with 9 bases between the two ends. This CDR3 contains 14 residues. Germline V lookup: CDR1 SEHNR, CDR2 FQNEAQ (reference sequence). The chain's CDR3 is CASSFRGVQETQYF. Here the CDR3 DNA reads TGTGCCAGCAGCTTTCGAGGAGTCCAAGAGACCCAGTACTTC.

The chain recombines TRBV9 with TRBJ2-1; weak D call: TRBD1 (6 bases). V lost 2 bases, J lost 1 base, and 19 bases lay in between. This CDR3 region has 18 residues. Germline CDR1 and CDR2: SGDLS and YYNGEE. CDR3 protein: CASSVNPRTGKSYNEQFF. The CDR3 DNA follows: TGTGCCAGCAGCGTCAACCCAAGAACAGGGAAGTCCTACAATGAGCAGTTCTTC.

In this sample, this clone turned up a few times. V usage is TRBV7-9 and J usage is TRBJ1-1; 9 positions match TRBD1. Germline V lookup: CDR1 SEHNR, CDR2 FQNEAQ (reference sequence). J lost 8 bases, V lost 5 bases, and 9 bases had no gene match. The CDR3 totals 14 residues. The CDR3 nucleotides read TGTGCCAGCAGCAGAGACGACAGGGGGTTGGAAGCTTTCTTT. It encodes CASSRDDRGLEAFF.

The chain couples TRBV27 to TRBJ2-1; 10 positions agree with TRBD1. Losses at the gene ends were 3 bases for V and 9 bases for J; bases not matched to a gene: 5. The germline V gene has CDR1 MNHEY and CDR2 SMNVEV (reference sequence). The length of the CDR3 is 14 residues. The CDR3 reads CASSFRRTGGEQFF. The CDR3 nucleotides are TGTGCCAGCAGTTTCCGCCGGACAGGGGGTGAGCAGTTCTTC.